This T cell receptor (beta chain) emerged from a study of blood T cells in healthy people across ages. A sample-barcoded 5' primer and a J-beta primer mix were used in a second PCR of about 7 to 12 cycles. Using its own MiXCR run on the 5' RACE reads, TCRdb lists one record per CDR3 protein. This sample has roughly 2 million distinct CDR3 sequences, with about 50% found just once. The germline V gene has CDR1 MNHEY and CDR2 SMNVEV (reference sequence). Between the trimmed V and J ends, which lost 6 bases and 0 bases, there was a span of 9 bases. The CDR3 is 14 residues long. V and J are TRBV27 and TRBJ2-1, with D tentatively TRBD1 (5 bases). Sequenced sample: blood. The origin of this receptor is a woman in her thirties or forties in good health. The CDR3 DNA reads TGTGCCAGCAGCCACAGGAGCTCCTACAATGAGCAGTTCTTC. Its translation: CASSHRSSYNEQFF.